The rows below give T cell receptor beta chains drawn from one sample of a study of cytomegalovirus exposure and HLA in healthy donors. Only in-frame clones appear in the TCRdb table, and some are missing; sequencing was by immunoSEQ multiplex PCR. Of tens of thousands of clones listed, 78% were seen once; the top ten hold 4.5% to 5.5%. Source material: PBMCs. These receptors originate from a woman aged 35 to 49 in good health and CMV-seropositive. CDR3s include the opening cysteine and the closing phenylalanine or tryptophan. A D gene is named only where the DNA matches it firmly. Clone size is not always given. Where it is, it says once, few, many or a class for expanded clones.

TRBJ2-7	TRBV23-1	.	.	TGCGCCAGCAGTCGCCCAGGCGGGGCCAACGAGCAGTACTTC	CASSRPGGANEQYF
TRBJ2-2	TRBV2	.	.	TGTGCCAGCAGCCCTCCGGGGGCGAACACCGGGGAGCTGTTTTTT	CASSPPGANTGELFF
TRBJ2-1	TRBV7-7	.	.	TGTGCTAGCAGCCCGATAGAGGGCTCCTACAATGAGCAGTTCTTC	CASSPIEGSYNEQFF
TRBJ2-2	TRBV7-3	.	.	TGTGCCAGCAGCTTGGGTAGCAGGGGAAGGAACACCGGGGAGCTGTTTTTT	CASSLGSRGRNTGELFF
TRBJ2-5	TRBV2	.	.	TGTGCCAGCAGCTACAGTGAGGAGACCCAGTACTTC	CASSYSEETQYF
TRBJ1-5	TRBV6-5	.	.	TGTGCCAGCACCCGGACGGGGGTGAATCAGCCCCAGCATTTT	CASTRTGVNQPQHF
TRBJ1-4	TRBV2	.	.	TGTGCCAGCAGTGTGGTCAGGACATTGGGTGAAAAACTGTTTTTT	CASSVVRTLGEKLFF
TRBJ2-6	TRBV12-2	medium-sized	.	TGTGCAAGTCGCATAGAACAGGGGGGTAACTCTGGGGCCAACGTCCTGACTTTC	CASRIEQGGNSGANVLTF
TRBJ2-6	TRBV9	.	.	TGTGCCAGCAGCTTCCGGGGGAGTGCCAACGTCCTGACTTTC	CASSFRGSANVLTF
TRBJ1-3	TRBV28	.	.	TGTGCCAGCAGTATCCACGTGGGGGGGGGAAACACCATATATTTT	CASSIHVGGGNTIYF
TRBJ1-2	TRBV7-2	once	TRBD1	TGTGCCAGCAGCATCATCCGGGACAGGGAACATGGCTACACCTTC	CASSIIRDREHGYTF
TRBJ2-7	TRBV13	once	.	TGTGCCAGCAGCTTAAACGGGCCGGGGTCTATATACGAGCAGTACTTC	CASSLNGPGSIYEQYF
TRBJ2-3	TRBV5-1	.	.	TGCGCCAGCAGCAATCGGCTTGGGCGAGATACGCAGTATTTT	CASSNRLGRDTQYF
TRBJ1-5	TRBV19	few	TRBD1	TGTGCCAGTAGGTCCACAGGGGGTCAGCCCCAGCATTTT	CASRSTGGQPQHF
TRBJ2-7	TRBV5-5	.	.	TGTGCCAGCAGCCGACTAGCCTACGAGCAGTACTTC	CASSRLAYEQYF
TRBJ2-6	TRBV13	.	.	TGTGCCAGCAGCTCCTTCGAGGTCTCTGGGGCCAACGTCCTGACTTTC	CASSSFEVSGANVLTF
TRBJ2-1	TRBV2	.	.	TGTGCCAGCAGTGAATACGGCTCAGGGTACAATGAGCAGTTCTTC	CASSEYGSGYNEQFF
TRBJ2-5	TRBV5-1	.	TRBD2	TGCGCCAGCGGTTTAGCGGGAGGGGAGACCCAGTACTTC	CASGLAGGETQYF
TRBJ2-7	TRBV27	.	.	TGTGCCAGCAGTAGATCGGTCACCTATTCCTACGAGCAGTACTTC	CASSRSVTYSYEQYF
TRBJ2-1	TRBV7-3	few	.	TGTGCCAGCAGCCCGACCTTAGGAGCGGATCGCAACAATGAGCAGTTCTTC	CASSPTLGADRNNEQFF
TRBJ1-1	TRBV28	.	TRBD1	TGTGCCAGCAGTGCAACAGGGGGCTCGAACACTGAAGCTTTCTTT	CASSATGGSNTEAFF
TRBJ2-3	TRBV5-5	.	.	TGTGCCAGCAGCTTGGGGGGCGCCCCAGATACGCAGTATTTT	CASSLGGAPDTQYF
TRBJ2-7	TRBV29-1	.	TRBD1	TGCAGCGTTTTGGGACAGGACTACGAGCAGTACTTC	CSVLGQDYEQYF
TRBJ2-5	TRBV6-5	.	.	TGTGCATCGGGAAATCTACAAGAGACCCAGTACTTC	CASGNLQETQYF
TRBJ1-1	TRBV11-3	once	.	TGTGCCAGCAGCTTAGAAGAGGACACTGAAGCTTTCTTT	CASSLEEDTEAFF
TRBJ1-3	TRBV4-3	.	.	TGCGCCAGCAGCCAGCAGGGGACTGGAAACACCATATATTTT	CASSQQGTGNTIYF
TRBJ2-1	TRBV28	few	TRBD1	TGTGCCAGCACCGGGACAGGGGGCGATGAGCAGTTCTTC	CASTGTGGDEQFF
TRBJ2-1	TRBV14	.	.	TGTGCCAGCAGCCTTCTGGGGGGGCATGAGCAGTTCTTC	CASSLLGGHEQFF